The 28 T cell receptor beta chains below all came from one sample that was sequenced in a study of T cells in women clearing cervical HPV infection (dated by TCRdb to the late 2010s). The library was prepared using the immunoSEQ multiplex PCR assay. The immuneACCESS repertoire file appears here via TCRdb, limited to in-frame rearrangements. These files lack a portion of the clones; in checked studies, under half of the deficit traces to unresolved V genes, and the cause of the others is not known. The table for this sample shows roughly 38,000 clones. Around 6% of the sample is taken by the ten largest. The sequenced sample consisted of blood buffy coat. The source of these receptors is a woman aged 18 to 75 with a cervical HPV16 infection that either progressed to CIN3+ or cleared (not recorded which).

Of note for this clone: The CDR3 extends 3 residues past the end of the read, so its final part is completed from the germline J gene. V usage is TRBV10-3 and J usage is TRBJ2-2; 13 bases fit TRBD2. The V gene's germline CDR1 is ENHRY and CDR2 SYGVKD. CDR3 length: 16 residues. V gave up 2 bases and J gave up 5 bases; unmatched junction bases: 2. The CDR3 region is CAISEGLAGETGELFF. CDR3 DNA, as far as it was read: TGTGCCATCAGTGAGGGACTAGCGGGAGAAACCGGGGAG.

As regards this clone: The read comes to an end 3 residues before the CDR3 does, leaving the germline J gene to fill in the end. The genes are TRBV5-1 and TRBJ2-3; D perhaps matches TRBD2 (6 bases). CDR3 length: 17 residues. The germline CDR1 and CDR2 sequences are SGHRS and YFSETQ. Deletions cut 0 bases from V and 3 bases from J, with 17 bases between. The sequenced part of the CDR3 DNA is TGCGCCAGCAGCTTGGGGCGAGCGGGCCTCCCAACAGATACG. Translating it yields CASSLGRAGLPTDT. The whole CDR3 is CASSLGRAGLPTDTQYF.

A word on this clone: From the germline J gene comes the end of the CDR3, since the read stops 3 residues before it. This rearrangement joins TRBV11-2 to TRBJ1-1; 7 nucleotides line up with TRBD1. Trimming removed 2 bases from V and 1 base from J; junction bases left unmatched: 1. CDR3 length: 14 amino acids. Per the germline V gene, CDR1 is SGHAT and CDR2 is FQNNGV. This CDR3 reads CASSLRQGNTEAFF. The CDR3 DNA, read in part, is TGTGCCAGCAGCTTAAGACAGGGGAACACTGAA.

As for this clone: The read ends 3 residues before the CDR3 terminus; that terminus is restored from the germline J gene. This chain connects TRBV20-1 to TRBJ1-5; no definite D call. The germline V gene has CDR1 DFQATT and CDR2 SNEGSKA (reference sequence). CDR3 length: 17 amino acids. V was shortened by 2 bases and J by 2 bases, with 19 bases between the two germline ends. The CDR3 bases that were read are TGCAGTGCTAGACCTCGCCGGACTCCGGCGGGCAATCAGCCC. This gives the protein CSARPRRTPAGNQP. From start to end, the CDR3 is CSARPRRTPAGNQPQHF.

About this clone itself: One junction end disagrees with the germline gene, perhaps due to a read error. The read falls 3 residues short of the CDR3 end, and the missing part is taken from the germline J gene. V gene TRBV2 combines with J gene TRBJ2-3; 8 bases match TRBD2. Germline CDR1 is SNHLY and CDR2 is FYNNEI. The CDR3 has 16 residues. The chain's CDR3 is CASSKATSGIQETQYF. CDR3 bases read: TGTGCCAGCAGTAAAGCAACTAGCGGCATACAAGAGACG. Filled out from reference TRBV2 and TRBJ2-3, the complete variable domain reads EPEVTQTPSHQVTQMGQEVILRCVPISNHLYFYWYRQILGQKVEFLVSFYNNEISEKSEIFDDQFSVERPDGSNFTLKIRSTKLEDSAMYFCASSKATSGIQETQYFGPGTRLTVL.

As regards this clone: The read ends 3 residues shy of where the CDR3 ends; the end is completed using the germline J gene. V gene TRBV30 combines with J gene TRBJ2-2, with TRBD2 as a possible D gene (5 bases). Germline CDR1 reads GTSNPN; CDR2 reads SVGIG (reference sequence). CDR3 length: 15 residues. The part of the CDR3 DNA that was read is TGTGCCTGGAGCCGTGGAGAGGGCGATAATGAAAAG. It yields the protein CAWSRGEGDNEK. In full, the CDR3 is CAWSRGEGDNEKLFF.

Remarks on this clone: Read coverage stops 3 residues before the CDR3 terminus; the germline J gene supplies the remainder. The V gene is TRBV20-1, the J gene TRBJ2-3, with D unresolved. The CDR3 runs to 12 residues. Between the trimmed V and J ends, which lost 5 bases and 1 base, there was a span of 7 bases. CDR1 is DFQATT and CDR2 is SNEGSKA in the germline V gene (reference sequence). CDR3 region: CSADSRTDTQYF. CDR3 DNA (partial): TGCAGTGCTGACTCCCGCACAGATACG.

Comment on this clone: Sequencing ends 3 residues short of the CDR3 end; the germline J gene provides the rest. This sequence joins TRBV4-1 and TRBJ2-5; 11 bases are a match to TRBD2. Germline loops: CDR1 MGHRA, CDR2 YSYEKL. V was pared by 1 base and J by 5 bases, with 9 bases of the junction left unmatched. This CDR3 spans 17 amino acids. CDR3 in amino acids: CASSQAGTSGSAETQYF. The CDR3 bases that were read are TGCGCCAGCAGCCAAGCTGGGACTAGCGGAAGTGCGGAGACC.

Points on this clone: The CDR3 is cut off 3 residues early in the read; its end comes from the germline J gene. The chain joins TRBV30 to TRBJ2-2; possible D gene TRBD1, 5 bases. The CDR3 contains 13 residues. Germline V gives CDR1 GTSNPN, CDR2 SVGIG (reference sequence). CDR3 sequence: CAWIASGANVLFF. CDR3 bases read: TGTGCCTGGATAGCCTCTGGGGCCAACGTG.

Comment on this clone: The CDR3 end falls 3 residues outside the read, so it is completed with the germline J gene. V is TRBV19 and J is TRBJ2-3, with TRBD2 as a possible D gene (6 bases). The germline CDR1 and CDR2 sequences are LNHDA and SQIVND (reference sequence). The CDR3 has 17 amino acids. V lost 3 bases and J lost 2, with 18 bases in between. The CDR3 sequence: CASSMGGSARPTDTQYF. The part of the CDR3 DNA that was read is TGTGCCAGTAGTATGGGGGGTAGCGCGCGACCCACAGATACG.

Details on this clone: The read ends 3 residues early relative to the CDR3; the germline J gene fills the gap. This sequence joins TRBV10-2 and TRBJ1-4, with 7 bases aligning to TRBD1. The germline V gene encodes CDR1 WSHSY and CDR2 SAAADI. The CDR3 totals 15 residues. The CDR3 protein is CASSLRQGSHSPLFF. The sequenced CDR3 bases are TGCGCCAGCAGTCTACGACAGGGAAGTCATTCACCA.

Note on this clone: The read ends 3 residues shy of where the CDR3 ends; the end is completed using the germline J gene. V and J are TRBV6-2 or TRBV6-3 and TRBJ2-5; tentatively, D is TRBD2 (5 bases). This CDR3 region has 15 residues. The germline V gene has CDR1 MNHEY and CDR2 SVGEGT. V was clipped by 3 bases and J by 5 bases, with 16 bases between them. The CDR3 bases that were read are TGTGCCAGCAGTTATCGGCAAAAAAGAGGGGAGACC. Its translation: CASSYRQKRGET. From start to end, the CDR3 is CASSYRQKRGETQYF.

Worth noting for this clone: The sequence runs out 3 residues before the end of the CDR3; the remainder is reconstructed from the germline J gene. The chain recombines TRBV30 with TRBJ1-5, with D perhaps TRBD1 (5 bases). From germline, CDR1 is GTSNPN and CDR2 SVGIG (reference sequence). The CDR3 is made up of 16 amino acids. Between the trimmed V and J ends, which lost 2 bases and 5 bases, there was a span of 19 bases. The CDR3 here is CAWSKGYRNQDQPQHF. The part of the CDR3 DNA that was read is TGTGCCTGGAGTAAGGGGTATCGGAACCAGGATCAGCCC.

CDR3 protein: CASSLRTNNEQFF. The sequenced part of the CDR3 DNA is TGTGCCAGCAGCTTACGGACTAACAATGAG. V usage is TRBV6-2 or TRBV6-3 and J usage is TRBJ2-1; TRBD2 is a possible D gene (6 bases). The read ends 3 residues shy of where the CDR3 ends; the end is completed using the germline J gene. The CDR3 extends over 13 amino acids. Germline-derived CDR1 and CDR2 are MNHEY and SVGEGT. V was shortened by 6 bases and J by 5 bases, with 11 bases between the two germline ends.

As concerns this clone: The read terminates 3 residues ahead of where the CDR3 ends, so the germline J gene completes it. V gene TRBV11-2 combines with J gene TRBJ2-2, with D hard to call. This CDR3 spans 12 amino acids. The germline V and J ends were trimmed by 0 bases and 8 bases, with 4 bases remaining between them. Germline-derived CDR1 and CDR2 are SGHAT and FQNNGV. Partial CDR3 DNA: TGTGCCAGCAGCTTAGATCGGGGGGAG. It encodes CASSLDRGE. The entire CDR3 sequence reads CASSLDRGELFF.

A word on this clone: The read comes to an end 3 residues before the CDR3 does, leaving the germline J gene to fill in the end. The chain recombines TRBV4-2 with TRBJ2-3; 10 positions match TRBD2. The CDR3 has 19 amino acids. Germline assignment: CDR1 LGHNA and CDR2 YNFKEQ. Trimming at V came to 0 bases and at J to 4 bases, leaving 13 bases not matched to a gene. The CDR3 here is CASSQDYTLAGGGPDTQYF. The sequenced part of the CDR3 DNA is TGTGCCAGCAGCCAAGATTATACTTTAGCGGGAGGAGGGCCAGATACG.

As to this clone: The CDR3 goes on 3 residues after the read ends, and that part is filled in from the germline J gene. Other nucleotide sequences in the sample specify the same CDR3. This chain uses TRBV7-2 with TRBJ1-6; 9 bases are a match to TRBD1. Germline V gene lookup returns CDR1 SGHTA and CDR2 FQGNSA. The CDR3 consists of 14 residues. With V trimmed by 6 bases and J by 9 bases, 6 bases remained unmatched. The sequenced CDR3 bases are TGTGCCAGCAGTTCGACAGGGGGTAGTTCACCC. This encodes CASSSTGGSSP. The complete CDR3 reads CASSSTGGSSPLHF.

About this clone: Read data end 3 residues before the CDR3 end; the end is taken from the germline J gene. This chain links TRBV7-3 with TRBJ2-2, with 8 nucleotides matching TRBD1. After removal of 4 bases from V and 3 bases from J, the junction contained 1 base not matched to a gene. Germline V gene data show CDR1 as SGHTA and CDR2 as FQGTGA. This CDR3 spans 14 amino acids. The CDR3 DNA, read in part, is TGTGCCAGCAGCTCGACAGGGGACACCGGGGAG. Translation gives CASSSTGDTGE. The full-length CDR3 reads as CASSSTGDTGELFF. Based on the CDR3 plus reference TRBV7-3 and TRBJ2-2, the full variable domain is GAGVSQTPSNKVTEKGKYVELRCDPISGHTALYWYRQSLGQGPEFLIYFQGTGAADDSGLPNDRFFAVRPEGSVSTLKIQRTERGDSAVYLCASSSTGDTGELFFGEGSRLTVL.

With regard to this clone: The read falls 3 residues short of the CDR3 end, and the missing part is taken from the germline J gene. The rearrangement links TRBV20-1 to TRBJ2-3, with D tentatively TRBD1 (6 bases). Trimming pared 0 bases from V and 4 bases from J, leaving 8 bases between. Germline V gene data show CDR1 as DFQATT and CDR2 as SNEGSKA (reference sequence). The CDR3 covers 13 residues. CDR3 in amino acids: CSARDHRADTQYF. Partial CDR3 DNA: TGCAGTGCTAGAGACCACAGGGCAGATACG.

Details on this clone: The read ends 3 residues early relative to the CDR3; the germline J gene fills the gap. The chain joins TRBV20-1 to TRBJ2-7; D is perhaps TRBD2 (5 bases). Germline CDR1 and CDR2: DFQATT and SNEGSKA (reference sequence). The V and J ends lost 6 bases and 0 bases respectively, with 21 bases between them. The CDR3 has 16 residues. CDR3 residues: CSALEPLAQVSYEQYF. CDR3 DNA, as far as it was read: TGCAGTGCACTGGAGCCGCTAGCCCAGGTCTCCTACGAG.

Note on this clone: The missing CDR3 end, 3 residues past where the read stops, is filled in from the germline J gene. J is TRBJ1-1 and V is TRBV5-1; 8 bases fit TRBD1. Per the germline V gene, CDR1 is SGHRS and CDR2 is YFSETQ. Trimming cost V 4 bases and J 1 base; bases outside gene matches: 3. CDR3 size: 14 residues. Partial CDR3 DNA: TGCGCCAGCAGCGAGGGGACAGGGAACACTGAA. Translated, it gives CASSEGTGNTE. From start to end, the CDR3 is CASSEGTGNTEAFF.

On this clone: The CDR3 end falls 3 residues outside the read, so it is completed with the germline J gene. V and J are TRBV7-2 and TRBJ2-1; D perhaps matches TRBD2 (7 bases). This CDR3 has 15 amino acids. Germline V gene data show CDR1 as SGHTA and CDR2 as FQGNSA. V was clipped by 1 base and J by 9 bases, with 16 bases between them. The CDR3 loop is CASSLGGGPGGEQFF. The CDR3 DNA, read in part, is TGTGCCAGCAGCTTAGGCGGGGGCCCCGGTGGTGAG. Full variable domain (remainder filled in from reference TRBV7-2 and TRBJ2-1): GAGVSQSPSNKVTEKGKDVELRCDPISGHTALYWYRQSLGQGLEFLIYFQGNSAPDKSGLPSDRFSAERTGGSVSTLTIQRTQQEDSAVYLCASSLGGGPGGEQFFGPGTRLTVL.

Worth noting for this clone: The DNA ends 3 residues before the CDR3 does, and the rest of the CDR3 is filled in from the germline J gene. This chain joins TRBV20-1 and TRBJ2-7; 9 bases match TRBD2. This CDR3 is built from 13 residues. Germline V gives CDR1 DFQATT, CDR2 SNEGSKA (reference sequence). V shed 5 bases and J 6 bases; nucleotides not matched to a gene: 8. The CDR3 loop is CSAGASGASEQYF. The sequenced CDR3 bases are TGCAGTGCTGGGGCTAGCGGGGCCTCCGAG.

Comment on this clone: The CDR3 extends 3 residues past the end of the read, so its final part is completed from the germline J gene. The rearrangement joins TRBV2 to TRBJ2-3; a weak D match, TRBD1 (5 bases). This CDR3 comprises 15 residues. Germline CDR1 SNHLY, CDR2 FYNNEI. The covered CDR3 bases are TGTGCCAGCAGTGAATCCAGGGTCAGCCAAGAGACG. The encoded protein is CASSESRVSQET. The whole CDR3 reads CASSESRVSQETQYF.

Concerning this clone itself: The read falls 3 residues short of the CDR3 end, and the missing part is taken from the germline J gene. The chain carries TRBV28 and TRBJ2-7; D is possibly TRBD1 or TRBD2 (7 bases each). CDR1 and CDR2 (germline): MDHEN, SYDVKM. The CDR3 loop spans 16 amino acids. The V gene lost 5 bases and the J gene lost 4 bases, with 21 bases spanning the gap. CDR3 DNA, as far as it was read: TGTGCCAGCAGTCCTGTAGAGCGGGACAGTTTTTACGAG. Translating it yields CASSPVERDSFYE. The CDR3 in its entirety is CASSPVERDSFYEQYF.

Worth noting for this clone: The missing CDR3 end, 3 residues past where the read stops, is filled in from the germline J gene. The chain uses TRBV30 and TRBJ2-3; 8 bases agree with TRBD2. This CDR3 region has 13 residues. V dropped 3 bases and J dropped 1; count of bases not matched to a gene: 0. Germline V gives CDR1 GTSNPN, CDR2 SVGIG (reference sequence). The CDR3 sequence: CAWRTSGTDTQYF. The CDR3 DNA, read in part, is TGTGCCTGGAGGACTAGCGGCACAGATACG.

A note on this clone: The read gets to within 3 residues of the CDR3 end, and the germline J gene fills in the rest. The chain is built from TRBV7-2 and TRBJ1-2; weak D call: TRBD1 (6 bases). The germline V gene encodes CDR1 SGHTA and CDR2 FQGNSA. The CDR3 is 15 residues long. The CDR3 sequence is CASSANPGGHNDYTF. The sequenced part of the CDR3 DNA is TGTGCCAGCAGCGCTAACCCGGGGGGCCACAATGAC.

A word on this clone: The CDR3 end lies 3 residues beyond the end of the read and is filled in from the germline J gene. This chain joins TRBV25-1 and TRBJ1-6, with a tentative D call TRBD1 (6 bases). V was cut by 6 bases and J by 8 bases, with 8 bases left in between. CDR1 is MGHDK, CDR2 SYGVNS, per germline. The CDR3 totals 12 residues. CDR3 region: CASRTGYSPLHF. Partial CDR3 DNA: TGTGCCAGCAGGACAGGTTATTCACCC. Full variable domain (rest looked up from reference TRBV25-1 and TRBJ1-6): EADIYQTPRYLVIGTGKKITLECSQTMGHDKMYWYQQDPGMELHLIHYSYGVNSTEKGDLSSESTVSRIRTEHFPLTLESARPSHTSQYLCASRTGYSPLHFGNGTRLTVT.